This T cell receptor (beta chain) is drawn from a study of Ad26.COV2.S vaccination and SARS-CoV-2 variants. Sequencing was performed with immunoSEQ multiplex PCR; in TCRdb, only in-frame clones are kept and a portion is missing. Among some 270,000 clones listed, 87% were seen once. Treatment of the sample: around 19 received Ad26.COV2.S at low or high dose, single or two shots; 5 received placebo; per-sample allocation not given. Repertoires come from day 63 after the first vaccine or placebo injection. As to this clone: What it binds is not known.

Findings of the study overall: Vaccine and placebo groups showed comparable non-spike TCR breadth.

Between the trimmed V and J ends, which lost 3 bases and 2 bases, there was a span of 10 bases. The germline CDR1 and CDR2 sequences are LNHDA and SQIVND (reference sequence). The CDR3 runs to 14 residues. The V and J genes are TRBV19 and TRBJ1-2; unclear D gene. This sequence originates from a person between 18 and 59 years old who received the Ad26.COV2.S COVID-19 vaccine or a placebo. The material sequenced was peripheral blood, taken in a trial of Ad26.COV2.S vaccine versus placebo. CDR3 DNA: TGTGCCAGTAGTATCACGTCGTCGAACTATGGCTACACCTTC. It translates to CASSITSSNYGYTF.